This TCR beta chain was identified in a study of shared clonotypes between healthy human individuals. General study results and limits: Naive subsets, compared against memory subsets, generally had larger estimated richness values.

Points on this clone: What it binds is not known.

Clones were read by immunoSEQ multiplex PCR, and TCRdb kept only the in-frame ones, dropping some. The profile shows 1 million to 1.3 million clones, approximately 80% of them singletons. Donors comprised only Caucasian adults living in Nashville, Tennessee. The CD4+ fraction was divided into a CD45RA+ naive subset and a CD45RA-negative memory subset. CDR1 and CDR2 (germline): MDHEN, SYDVKM. The V and J ends lost 2 bases and 5 bases respectively, with 14 bases between them. This CDR3 is built from 15 residues. Sequencing was done on a sample of memory CD4+ T cells from PBMCs. The subset here: CD45RA-negative fraction. This chain connects TRBV28 to TRBJ2-3, with D perhaps being TRBD1 or TRBD2 (5 bases each). The TCR originated in a man aged 18 to 30 in good health. Some clones in this sample may be carry-over from other donors' samples. The CDR3 spells CASSLLLEGRDTQYF. The CDR3 bases are TGTGCCAGCAGTTTACTTCTAGAGGGGAGAGATACGCAGTATTTT.